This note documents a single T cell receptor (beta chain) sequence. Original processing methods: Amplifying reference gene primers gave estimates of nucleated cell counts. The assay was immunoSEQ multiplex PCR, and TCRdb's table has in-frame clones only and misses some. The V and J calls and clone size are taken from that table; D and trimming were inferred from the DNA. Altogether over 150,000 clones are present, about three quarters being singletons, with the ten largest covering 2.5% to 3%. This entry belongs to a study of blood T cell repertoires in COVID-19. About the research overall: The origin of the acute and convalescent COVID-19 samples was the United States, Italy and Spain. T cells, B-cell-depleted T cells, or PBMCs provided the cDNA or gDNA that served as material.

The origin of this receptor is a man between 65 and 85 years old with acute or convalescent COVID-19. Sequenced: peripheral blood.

CDR3 coding DNA: TGTGCCAGCAGTTTACGGACTAGCGGGAGGGCCTCCTCCGGTGAGCAGTTCTTC. The encoded protein is CASSLRTSGRASSGEQFF. The V call is TRBV27, the J call TRBJ2-1; 15 nucleotides align to TRBD2. CDR1 MNHEY and CDR2 SMNVEV come from the germline V gene (reference sequence). With V trimmed by 2 bases and J by 9 bases, 11 bases remained unmatched. This CDR3 spans 18 amino acids.